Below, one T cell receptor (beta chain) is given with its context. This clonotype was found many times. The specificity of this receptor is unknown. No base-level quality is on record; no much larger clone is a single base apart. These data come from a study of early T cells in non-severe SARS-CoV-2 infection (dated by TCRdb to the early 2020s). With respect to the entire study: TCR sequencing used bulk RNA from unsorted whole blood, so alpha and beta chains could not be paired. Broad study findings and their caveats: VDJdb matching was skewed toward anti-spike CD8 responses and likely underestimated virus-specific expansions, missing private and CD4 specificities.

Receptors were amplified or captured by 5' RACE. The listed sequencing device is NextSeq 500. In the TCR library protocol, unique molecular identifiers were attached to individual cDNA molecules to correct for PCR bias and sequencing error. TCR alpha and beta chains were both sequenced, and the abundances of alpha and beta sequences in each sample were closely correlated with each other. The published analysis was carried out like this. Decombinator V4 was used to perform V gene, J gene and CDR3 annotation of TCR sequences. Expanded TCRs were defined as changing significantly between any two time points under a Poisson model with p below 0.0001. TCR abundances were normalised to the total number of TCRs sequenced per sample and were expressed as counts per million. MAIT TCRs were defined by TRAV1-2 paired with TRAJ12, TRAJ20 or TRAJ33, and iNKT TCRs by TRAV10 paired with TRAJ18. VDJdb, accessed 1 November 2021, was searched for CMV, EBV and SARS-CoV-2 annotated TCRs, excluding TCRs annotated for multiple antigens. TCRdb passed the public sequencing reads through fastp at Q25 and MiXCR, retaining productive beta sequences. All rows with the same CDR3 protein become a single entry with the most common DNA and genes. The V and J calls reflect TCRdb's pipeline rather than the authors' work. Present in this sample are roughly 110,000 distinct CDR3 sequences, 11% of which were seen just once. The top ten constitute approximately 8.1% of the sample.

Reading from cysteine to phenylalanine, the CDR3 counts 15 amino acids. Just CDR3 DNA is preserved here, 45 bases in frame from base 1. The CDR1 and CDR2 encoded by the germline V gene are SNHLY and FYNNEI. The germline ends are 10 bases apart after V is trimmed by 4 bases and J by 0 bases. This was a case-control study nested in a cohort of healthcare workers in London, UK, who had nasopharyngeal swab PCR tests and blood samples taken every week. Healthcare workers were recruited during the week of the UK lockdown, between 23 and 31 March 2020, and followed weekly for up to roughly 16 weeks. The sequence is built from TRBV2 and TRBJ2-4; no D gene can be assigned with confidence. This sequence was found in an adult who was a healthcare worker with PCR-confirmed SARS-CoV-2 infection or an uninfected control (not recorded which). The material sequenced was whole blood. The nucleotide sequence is TGTGCCAGCAGTGTCGGGTTTCAAGCCAAAAACATTCAGTACTTC. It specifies CASSVGFQAKNIQYF.